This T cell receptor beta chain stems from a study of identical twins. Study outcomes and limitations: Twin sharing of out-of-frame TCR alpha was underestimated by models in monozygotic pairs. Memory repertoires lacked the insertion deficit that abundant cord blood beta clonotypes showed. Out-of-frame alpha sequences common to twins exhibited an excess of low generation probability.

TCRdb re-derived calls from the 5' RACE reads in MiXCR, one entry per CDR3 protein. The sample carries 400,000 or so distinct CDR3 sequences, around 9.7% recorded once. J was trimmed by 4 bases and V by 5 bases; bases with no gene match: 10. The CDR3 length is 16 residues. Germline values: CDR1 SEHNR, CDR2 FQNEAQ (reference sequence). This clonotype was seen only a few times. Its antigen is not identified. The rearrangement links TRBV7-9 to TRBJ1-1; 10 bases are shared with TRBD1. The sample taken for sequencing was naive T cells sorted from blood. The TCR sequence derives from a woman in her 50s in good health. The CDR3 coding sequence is TGTGCCAGCAGCCAAAGGACAGGGGGTAGGCGCACTGAAGCTTTCTTT. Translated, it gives CASSQRTGGRRTEAFF.